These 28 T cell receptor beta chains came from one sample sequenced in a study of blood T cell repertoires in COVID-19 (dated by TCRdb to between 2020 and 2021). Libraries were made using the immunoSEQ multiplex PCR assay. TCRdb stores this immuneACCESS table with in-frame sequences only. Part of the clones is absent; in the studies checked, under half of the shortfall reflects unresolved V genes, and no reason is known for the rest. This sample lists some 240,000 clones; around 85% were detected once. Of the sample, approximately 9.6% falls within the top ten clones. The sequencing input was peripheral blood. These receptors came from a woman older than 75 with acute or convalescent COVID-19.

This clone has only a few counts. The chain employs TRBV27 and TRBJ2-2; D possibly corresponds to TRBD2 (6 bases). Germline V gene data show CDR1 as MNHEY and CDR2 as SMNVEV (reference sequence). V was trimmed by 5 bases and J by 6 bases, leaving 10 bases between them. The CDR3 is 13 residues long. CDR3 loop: CASSRLGAGELFF. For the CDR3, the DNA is TGTGCCAGCAGTCGACTAGGCGCCGGGGAGCTGTTTTTT.

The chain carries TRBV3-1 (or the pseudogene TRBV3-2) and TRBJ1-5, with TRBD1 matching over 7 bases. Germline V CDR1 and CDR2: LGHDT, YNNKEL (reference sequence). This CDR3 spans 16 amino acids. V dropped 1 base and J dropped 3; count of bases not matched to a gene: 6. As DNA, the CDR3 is TGTGCCAGCAGCCAAGGATCGGGGACAGTCAATCAGCCCCAGCATTTT. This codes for CASSQGSGTVNQPQHF.

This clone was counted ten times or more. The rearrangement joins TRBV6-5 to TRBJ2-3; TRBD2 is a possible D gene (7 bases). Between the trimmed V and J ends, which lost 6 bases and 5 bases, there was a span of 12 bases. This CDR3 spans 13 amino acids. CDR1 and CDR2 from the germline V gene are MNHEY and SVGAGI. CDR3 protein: CASRGGAEDTQYF. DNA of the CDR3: TGTGCCAGCAGGGGGGGGGCCGAAGATACGCAGTATTTT.

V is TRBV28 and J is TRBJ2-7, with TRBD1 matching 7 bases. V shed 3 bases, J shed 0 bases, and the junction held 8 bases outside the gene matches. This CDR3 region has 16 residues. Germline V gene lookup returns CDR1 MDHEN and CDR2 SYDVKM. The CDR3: CASSFKDRPFSYEQYF. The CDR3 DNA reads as TGTGCCAGCAGTTTTAAGGACAGGCCATTCTCCTACGAGCAGTACTTC.

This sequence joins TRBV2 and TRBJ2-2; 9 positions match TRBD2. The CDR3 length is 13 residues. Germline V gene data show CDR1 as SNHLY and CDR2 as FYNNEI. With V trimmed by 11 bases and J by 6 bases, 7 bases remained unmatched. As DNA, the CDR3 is TGTGCCCGCGGGGGGGACGGGGCCGGGGAGCTGTTTTTT. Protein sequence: CARGGDGAGELFF.

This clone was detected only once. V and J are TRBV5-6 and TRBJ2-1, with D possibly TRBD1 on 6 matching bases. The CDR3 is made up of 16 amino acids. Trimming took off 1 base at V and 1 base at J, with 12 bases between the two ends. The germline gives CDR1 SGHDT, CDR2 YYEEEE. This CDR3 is CASSLWGRLSYNEQFF. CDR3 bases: TGTGCCAGCAGCTTGTGGGGGCGGTTGTCCTACAATGAGCAGTTCTTC. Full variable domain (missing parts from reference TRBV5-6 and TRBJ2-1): DAGVTQSPTHLIKTRGQQVTLRCSPKSGHDTVSWYQQALGQGPQFIFQYYEEEERQRGNFPDRFSGHQFPNYSSELNVNALLLGDSALYLCASSLWGRLSYNEQFFGPGTRLTVL.

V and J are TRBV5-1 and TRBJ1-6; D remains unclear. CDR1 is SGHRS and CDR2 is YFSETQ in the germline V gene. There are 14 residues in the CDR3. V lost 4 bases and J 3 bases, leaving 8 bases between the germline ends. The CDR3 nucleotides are TGCGCCAGCAGCATCCGGGACTATAATTCACCCCTCCACTTT. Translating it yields CASSIRDYNSPLHF.

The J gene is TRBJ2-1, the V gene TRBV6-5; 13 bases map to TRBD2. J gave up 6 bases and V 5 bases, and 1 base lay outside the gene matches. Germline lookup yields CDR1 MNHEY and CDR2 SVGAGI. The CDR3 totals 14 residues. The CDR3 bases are TGTGCCAGCAGTACTAGCGGGGGGGCCAATGAGCAGTTCTTC. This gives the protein CASSTSGGANEQFF.

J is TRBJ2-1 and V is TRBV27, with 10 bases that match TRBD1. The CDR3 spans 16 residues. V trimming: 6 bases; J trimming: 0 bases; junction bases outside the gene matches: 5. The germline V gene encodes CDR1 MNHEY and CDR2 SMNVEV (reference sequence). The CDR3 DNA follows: TGTGCCAGCAGAGACAGGGGGCCAAGCTCCTACAATGAGCAGTTCTTC. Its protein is CASRDRGPSSYNEQFF.

The CDR3 DNA reads as TGTGCCAGCAGTGAACAGGGGACCCACGAGCAGTACTTC. It yields the protein CASSEQGTHEQYF. The chain links TRBV2 to TRBJ2-7; D perhaps matches TRBD1 (6 bases). There are 13 residues in the CDR3. Germline CDR1 reads SNHLY; CDR2 reads FYNNEI. Between the trimmed V and J ends, which lost 2 bases and 5 bases, there was a span of 10 bases.

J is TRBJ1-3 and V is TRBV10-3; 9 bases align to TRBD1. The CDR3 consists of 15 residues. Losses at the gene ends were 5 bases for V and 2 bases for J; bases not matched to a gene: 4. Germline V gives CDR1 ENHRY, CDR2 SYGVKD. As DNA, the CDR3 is TGTGCCATCAGTAAACAGGGGGCTACTGGAAACACCATATATTTT. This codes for CAISKQGATGNTIYF.

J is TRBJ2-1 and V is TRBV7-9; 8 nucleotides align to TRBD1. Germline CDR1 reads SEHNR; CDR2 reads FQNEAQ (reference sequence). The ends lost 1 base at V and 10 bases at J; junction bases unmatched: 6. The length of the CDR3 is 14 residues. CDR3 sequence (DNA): TGTGCCAGCAGCTTAGGACGGACAGGGATGGAGCAGTTCTTC. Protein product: CASSLGRTGMEQFF. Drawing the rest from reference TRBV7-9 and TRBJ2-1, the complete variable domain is DTGVSQNPRHKITKRGQNVTFRCDPISEHNRLYWYRQTLGQGPEFLTYFQNEAQLEKSRLLSDRFSAERPKGSFSTLEIQRTEQGDSAMYLCASSLGRTGMEQFFGPGTRLTVL.

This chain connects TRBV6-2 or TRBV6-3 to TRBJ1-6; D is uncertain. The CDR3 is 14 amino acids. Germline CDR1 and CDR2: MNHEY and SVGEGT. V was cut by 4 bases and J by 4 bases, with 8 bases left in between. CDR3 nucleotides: TGTGCCAGCAGTTCCGGGTTTTATAATTCACCCCTCCACTTT. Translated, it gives CASSSGFYNSPLHF.

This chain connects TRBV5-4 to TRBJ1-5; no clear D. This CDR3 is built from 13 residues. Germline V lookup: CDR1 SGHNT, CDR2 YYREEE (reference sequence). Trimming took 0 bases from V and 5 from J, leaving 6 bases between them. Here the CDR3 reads CASSLGQDQPQHF. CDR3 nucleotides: TGTGCCAGCAGCTTGGGACAAGATCAGCCCCAGCATTTT. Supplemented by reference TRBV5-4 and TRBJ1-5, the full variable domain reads ETGVTQSPTHLIKTRGQQVTLRCSSQSGHNTVSWYQQALGQGPQFIFQYYREEENGRGNFPPRFSGLQFPNYSSELNVNALELDDSALYLCASSLGQDQPQHFGDGTRLSIL.

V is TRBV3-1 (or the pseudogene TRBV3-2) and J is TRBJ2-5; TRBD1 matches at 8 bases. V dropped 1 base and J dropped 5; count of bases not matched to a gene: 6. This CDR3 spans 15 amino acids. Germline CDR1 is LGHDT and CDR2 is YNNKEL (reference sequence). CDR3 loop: CASSQGTGFSETQYF. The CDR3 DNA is TGTGCCAGCAGCCAAGGGACAGGGTTTTCGGAGACCCAGTACTTC.

In DNA, the CDR3 is TGTGCCAGTAGTATAAGGGGACAGAGGATAAATCAGCCCCAGCATTTT. The encoded protein is CASSIRGQRINQPQHF. The chain has TRBV19 and TRBJ1-5, with 7 positions matching TRBD1. The V gene's germline CDR1 is LNHDA and CDR2 SQIVND (reference sequence). The CDR3 has 16 residues. V was pared by 2 bases and J by 4 bases, with 8 bases of the junction left unmatched. The whole variable domain, remainder taken from reference TRBV19 and TRBJ1-5, is DGGITQSPKYLFRKEGQNVTLSCEQNLNHDAMYWYRQDPGQGLRLIYYSQIVNDFQKGDIAEGYSVSREKKESFPLTVTSAQKNPTAFYLCASSIRGQRINQPQHFGDGTRLSIL.

CDR3 DNA sequence: TGTGCCAGCAGCCAAGGGCTTAGCAATCAGCCCCAGCATTTT. It codes for CASSQGLSNQPQHF. V usage is TRBV3-1 (or the pseudogene TRBV3-2) and J usage is TRBJ1-5; no definite D call. This CDR3 spans 14 amino acids. Germline assignment: CDR1 LGHDT and CDR2 YNNKEL (reference sequence). The V gene lost 1 base and the J gene lost 0 bases, with 4 bases spanning the gap.

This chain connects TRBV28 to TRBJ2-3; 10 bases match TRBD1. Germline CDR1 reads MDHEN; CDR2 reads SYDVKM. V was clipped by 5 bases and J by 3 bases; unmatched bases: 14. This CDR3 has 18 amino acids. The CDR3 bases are TGTGCCAGCAGTCGACAGGGGGCGCGGTTAGTTGGAACAGATACGCAGTATTTT. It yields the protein CASSRQGARLVGTDTQYF. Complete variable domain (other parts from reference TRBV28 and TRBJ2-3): DVKVTQSSRYLVKRTGEKVFLECVQDMDHENMFWYRQDPGLGLRLIYFSYDVKMKEKGDIPEGYSVSREKKERFSLILESASTNQTSMYLCASSRQGARLVGTDTQYFGPGTRLTVL.

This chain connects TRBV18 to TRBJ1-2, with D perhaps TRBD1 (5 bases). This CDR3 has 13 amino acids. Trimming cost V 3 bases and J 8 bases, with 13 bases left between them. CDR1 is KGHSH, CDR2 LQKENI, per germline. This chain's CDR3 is CASSPAGNDGYTF. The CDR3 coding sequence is TGTGCCAGCTCACCCGCAGGGAACGACGGCTACACCTTC.

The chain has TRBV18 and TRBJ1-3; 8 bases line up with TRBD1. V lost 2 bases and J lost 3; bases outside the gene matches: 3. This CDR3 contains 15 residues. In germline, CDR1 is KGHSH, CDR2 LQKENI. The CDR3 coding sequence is TGTGCCAGCTCACCAGGGGACAGGCTTGGAAACACCATATATTTT. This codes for CASSPGDRLGNTIYF.

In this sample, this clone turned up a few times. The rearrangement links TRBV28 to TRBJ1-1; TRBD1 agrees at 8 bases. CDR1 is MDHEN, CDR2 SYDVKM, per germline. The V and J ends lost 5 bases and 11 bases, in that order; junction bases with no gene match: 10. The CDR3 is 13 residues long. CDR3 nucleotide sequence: TGTGCCAGCAGTAACGACAGGGGTCTGTTCGCTTTCTTT. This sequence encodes CASSNDRGLFAFF.

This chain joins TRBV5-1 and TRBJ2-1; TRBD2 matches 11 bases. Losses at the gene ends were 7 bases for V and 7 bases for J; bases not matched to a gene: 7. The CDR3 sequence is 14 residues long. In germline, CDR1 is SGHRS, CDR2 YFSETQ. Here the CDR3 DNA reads TGCGCCAGCGGTAGCGGGGGGGCAAGAAATGAGCAGTTCTTC. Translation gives CASGSGGARNEQFF.

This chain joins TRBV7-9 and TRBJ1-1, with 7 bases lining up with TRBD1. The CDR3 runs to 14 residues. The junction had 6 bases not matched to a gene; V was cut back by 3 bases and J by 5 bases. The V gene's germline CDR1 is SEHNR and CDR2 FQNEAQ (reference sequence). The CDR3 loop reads CASSLVGQRTEAFF. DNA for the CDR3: TGTGCCAGCAGCTTGGTGGGACAGAGGACTGAAGCTTTCTTT.

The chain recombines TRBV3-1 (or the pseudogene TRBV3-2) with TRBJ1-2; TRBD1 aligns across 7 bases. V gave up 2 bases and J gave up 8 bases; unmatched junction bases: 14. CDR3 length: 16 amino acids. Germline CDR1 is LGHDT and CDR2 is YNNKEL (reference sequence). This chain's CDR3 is CASSQYRPDRSRGYTF. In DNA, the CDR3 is TGTGCCAGCAGCCAATACCGCCCGGACAGGTCGCGAGGCTACACCTTC.

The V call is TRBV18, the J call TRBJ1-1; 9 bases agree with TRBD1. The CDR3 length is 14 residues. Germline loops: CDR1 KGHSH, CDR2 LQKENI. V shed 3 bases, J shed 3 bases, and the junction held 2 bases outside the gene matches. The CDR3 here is CASSPTGGYTEAFF. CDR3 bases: TGTGCCAGCTCACCTACAGGGGGCTACACTGAAGCTTTCTTT. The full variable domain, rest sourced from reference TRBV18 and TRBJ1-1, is NAGVMQNPRHLVRRRGQEARLRCSPMKGHSHVYWYRQLPEEGLKFMVYLQKENIIDESGMPKERFSAEFPKEGPSILRIQQVVRGDSAAYFCASSPTGGYTEAFFGQGTRLTVV.

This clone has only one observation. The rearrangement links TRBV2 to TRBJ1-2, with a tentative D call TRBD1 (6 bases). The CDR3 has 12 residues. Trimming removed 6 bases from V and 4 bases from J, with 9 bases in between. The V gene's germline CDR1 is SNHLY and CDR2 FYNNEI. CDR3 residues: CASRGQSYGYTF. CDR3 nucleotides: TGTGCCAGCAGAGGACAGAGCTATGGCTACACCTTC. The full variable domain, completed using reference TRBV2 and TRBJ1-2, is EPEVTQTPSHQVTQMGQEVILRCVPISNHLYFYWYRQILGQKVEFLVSFYNNEISEKSEIFDDQFSVERPDGSNFTLKIRSTKLEDSAMYFCASRGQSYGYTFGSGTRLTVV.

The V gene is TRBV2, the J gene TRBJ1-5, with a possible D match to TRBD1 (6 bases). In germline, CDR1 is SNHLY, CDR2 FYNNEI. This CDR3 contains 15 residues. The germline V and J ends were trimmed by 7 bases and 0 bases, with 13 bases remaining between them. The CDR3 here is CASTRTAVSNQPQHF. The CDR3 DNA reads TGTGCCAGCACGCGGACAGCCGTTAGCAATCAGCCCCAGCATTTT.

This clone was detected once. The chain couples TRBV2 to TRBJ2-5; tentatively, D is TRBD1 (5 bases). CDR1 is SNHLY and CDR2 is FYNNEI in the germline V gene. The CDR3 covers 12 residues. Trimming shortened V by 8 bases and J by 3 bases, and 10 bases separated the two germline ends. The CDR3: CASGRQKETQYF. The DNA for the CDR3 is TGTGCCAGCGGTAGACAGAAAGAGACCCAGTACTTC.